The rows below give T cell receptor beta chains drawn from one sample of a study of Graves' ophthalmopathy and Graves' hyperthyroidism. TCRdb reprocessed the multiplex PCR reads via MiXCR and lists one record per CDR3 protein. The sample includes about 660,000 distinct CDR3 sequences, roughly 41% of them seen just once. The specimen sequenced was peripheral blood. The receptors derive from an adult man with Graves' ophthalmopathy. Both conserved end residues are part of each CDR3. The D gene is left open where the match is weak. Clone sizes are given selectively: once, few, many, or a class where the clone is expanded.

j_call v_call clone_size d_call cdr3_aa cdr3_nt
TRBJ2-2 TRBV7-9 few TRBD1 CASSPPGQGSNTGELFF TGTGCCAGCAGCCCCCCGGGACAGGGCTCGAACACCGGGGAGCTGTTTTTT
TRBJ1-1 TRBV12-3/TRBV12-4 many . CASSPRGTEAFF TGTGCCAGCAGTCCCAGGGGCACTGAAGCTTTCTTT
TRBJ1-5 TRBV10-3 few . CASSGSRGRSQPQHF TGTGCCAGCAGCGGAAGCAGGGGACGTAGTCAGCCCCAGCATTTT
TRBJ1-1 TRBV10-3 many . CAISGGPPNTEAFF TGTGCCATCAGTGGGGGACCGCCAAACACTGAAGCTTTCTTT
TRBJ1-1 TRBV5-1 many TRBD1 CASSPGQGANTEAFF TGCGCCAGCAGCCCCGGACAGGGGGCGAACACTGAAGCTTTCTTT
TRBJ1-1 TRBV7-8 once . CASSSGWPSTGGSAKAFF TGTGCCAGCAGCTCCGGTTGGCCGAGCACCGGGGGGAGCGCGAAAGCTTTCTTT
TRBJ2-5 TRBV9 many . CASSAEGWGPQETQYF TGTGCCAGCAGCGCAGAGGGTTGGGGGCCCCAAGAGACCCAGTACTTC
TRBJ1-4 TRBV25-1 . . CASSGQEEKLFF TGTGCCAGCAGTGGACAGGAGGAAAAACTGTTTTTT
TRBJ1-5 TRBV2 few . CASMGPGNQPQHF TGTGCCAGCATGGGACCGGGCAATCAGCCCCAGCATTTT
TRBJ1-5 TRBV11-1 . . CASSPGPYSVRNQPQHF TGTGCCAGCAGCCCGGGACCTTACAGCGTTCGCAATCAGCCCCAGCATTTT
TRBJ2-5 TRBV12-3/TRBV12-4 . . CASNKSHPGRVAVTETQYF TGTGCCAGCAATAAGTCACACCCGGGACGAGTCGCCGTAACGGAGACCCAGTACTTC
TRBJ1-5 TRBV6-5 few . CASSLGAVNQPQHF TGTGCCAGCAGTTTAGGGGCCGTCAATCAGCCCCAGCATTTT
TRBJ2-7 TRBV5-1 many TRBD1 CASSSRDSYEQYF TGCGCCAGCAGCTCCCGGGACAGCTACGAGCAGTACTTC
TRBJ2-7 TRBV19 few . CASRSWDGLYEQYF TGTGCCAGTAGAAGCTGGGACGGGCTCTACGAGCAGTACTTC
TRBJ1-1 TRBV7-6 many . CASSLKAGMNTEAFF TGTGCCAGCAGCTTAAAAGCAGGGATGAACACTGAAGCTTTCTTT
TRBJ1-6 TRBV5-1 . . CASSWGSPLHF TGCGCCAGCTCCTGGGGGTCACCCCTCCACTTT
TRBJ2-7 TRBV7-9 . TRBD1 CASSYDRGQTNF TGTGCCAGCAGCTATGACAGGGGGCAAACGAACTTC